Listed below are T cell receptor beta chains from one sample, sequenced in a study of identical twins. MiXCR was run by TCRdb on the 5' RACE reads, yielding one entry per CDR3 protein. Here the sample spans hundreds of thousands of distinct CDR3 sequences, 5.5% to 7.5% being singletons. Material for sequencing was naive T cells sorted from blood. These receptors were collected from a man younger than 35 in good health. The CDR3 runs from the conserved cysteine through the conserved F or W. The D gene is left open where the match is weak. Size is stated for part of the rows, as once, few or many counts, or as a class when the clone is expanded.

j_call v_call clone_size d_call cdr3_aa cdr3_nt
TRBJ2-2 TRBV29-1 many . CSVTIQGETGELFF TGCAGCGTTACGATCCAGGGCGAGACCGGGGAGCTGTTTTTT
TRBJ2-7 TRBV5-1 many . CASSLGVGDSSYEQYF TGCGCCAGCAGCTTGGGTGTGGGAGACAGCTCCTACGAGCAGTACTTC
TRBJ2-2 TRBV5-1 many . CASSPGATGELFF TGCGCCAGCAGCCCGGGGGCCACCGGGGAGCTGTTTTTT
TRBJ2-1 TRBV10-1 few TRBD2 CASSPPGTSGSSYNEQFF TGCGCCAGCAGTCCCCCAGGGACTAGCGGGAGCTCCTACAATGAGCAGTTCTTC
TRBJ2-1 TRBV20-1 . . CSARDLLGERNEQFF TGCAGTGCTAGAGATCTCCTGGGGGAGAGGAATGAGCAGTTCTTC
TRBJ2-3 TRBV18 many . CASSPKEGRYAHGGSDTQYF TGTGCCAGCTCACCCAAGGAGGGCCGCTACGCCCACGGAGGCTCTGATACGCAGTATTTT
TRBJ2-6 TRBV7-9 many . CASVPGANVLTF TGTGCCAGCGTCCCTGGGGCCAACGTCCTGACTTTC
TRBJ2-1 TRBV12-3/TRBV12-4 . TRBD2 CASSLAGVVYNEQFF TGTGCCAGCAGTTTGGCGGGAGTGGTCTACAATGAGCAGTTCTTC
TRBJ2-7 TRBV6-2/TRBV6-3 many TRBD2 CASSARLATGEQYF TGTGCCAGCAGTGCTAGACTAGCAACGGGCGAGCAGTACTTC
TRBJ1-1 TRBV20-1 . . CSQARPNTEAFF TGCAGTCAGGCACGGCCGAACACTGAAGCTTTCTTT
TRBJ2-2 TRBV11-1 . . CASSLDASGTPNTGELFF TGTGCCAGCAGCTTAGATGCTTCGGGGACCCCGAACACCGGGGAGCTGTTTTTT
TRBJ2-3 TRBV5-6 many TRBD2 CASSLGLAGGRDTQYF TGTGCCAGCAGCTTAGGGCTAGCGGGAGGACGGGATACGCAGTATTTT
TRBJ2-1 TRBV18 once . CASSNRAQSIEGRNEQFF TGTGCCAGCTCAAACCGGGCCCAGTCGATAGAGGGGAGAAATGAGCAGTTCTTC
TRBJ1-5 TRBV7-2 many . CASSLGEPNSNQPQHF TGTGCCAGCAGCTTAGGAGAGCCAAATAGCAATCAGCCCCAGCATTTT
TRBJ2-1 TRBV18 few TRBD1 CASSPIGQGAGGEQFF TGTGCCAGCTCACCAATCGGGCAGGGGGCAGGAGGTGAGCAGTTCTTC
TRBJ2-1 TRBV6-1 many . CASTPGGMDNEQFF TGTGCCAGCACCCCAGGGGGGATGGATAATGAGCAGTTCTTC
TRBJ2-7 TRBV7-8 few TRBD1 CASSFPSSTPGGYEQYF TGTGCCAGCAGCTTCCCATCATCTACCCCAGGGGGCTACGAGCAGTACTTC
TRBJ2-1 TRBV3-1 many TRBD2 CATSGPGLAGDEQFF TGTGCCACCTCGGGACCGGGACTAGCGGGAGATGAGCAGTTCTTC
TRBJ2-1 TRBV15 few . CATSRALSRGSNEQFF TGTGCCACCAGCAGGGCCCTCTCTCGGGGTTCCAATGAGCAGTTCTTC
TRBJ2-6 TRBV6-5 few . CASSYRVGANVLTF TGTGCCAGCAGTTACAGGGTCGGGGCCAACGTCCTGACTTTC
TRBJ1-4 TRBV5-1 few . CASRSPETNEKLFF TGCGCCAGCCGCAGCCCAGAAACTAATGAAAAACTGTTTTTT
TRBJ2-3 TRBV10-3 many TRBD2 CAIRGTSGSSDTQYF TGTGCCATCAGAGGGACTAGCGGGAGCTCAGATACGCAGTATTTT
TRBJ2-1 TRBV7-3 . TRBD2 CASSDLSGRAANEQFF TGTGCCAGCAGCGACCTTAGCGGGAGGGCCGCCAATGAGCAGTTCTTC
TRBJ2-4 TRBV9 many . CASSVGQGGTKNIQYF TGTGCCAGCAGCGTAGGCCAGGGCGGCACCAAAAACATTCAGTACTTC
TRBJ2-7 TRBV7-9 . . CASSKDSVSYEQYF TGTGCCAGCAGCAAGGACAGTGTCTCCTACGAGCAGTACTTC
TRBJ2-5 TRBV3-1 few TRBD2 CASTPGRTRTSTQYF TGTGCCAGCACCCCGGGGAGGACTAGGACATCGACCCAGTACTTC
TRBJ2-1 TRBV10-3 many TRBD2 CAISASGWGNEQFF TGTGCCATCAGTGCTAGCGGGTGGGGCAATGAGCAGTTCTTC
TRBJ2-7 TRBV11-2 few TRBD2 CASSYPRLAGEWSYEQYF TGTGCCAGCAGCTACCCTCGGCTAGCGGGAGAATGGTCCTACGAGCAGTACTTC
TRBJ2-2 TRBV27 once . CASSRLPSGQKNTGELFF TGTGCCAGCAGTCGCCTTCCCAGCGGACAAAAGAACACCGGGGAGCTGTTTTTT
TRBJ1-5 TRBV29-1 few . CSVVFPGGNQPQHF TGCAGCGTTGTTTTCCCGGGCGGCAATCAGCCCCAGCATTTT
TRBJ1-1 TRBV27 many . CASSFGGASTEAFF TGTGCCAGCAGTTTCGGGGGCGCGTCCACTGAAGCTTTCTTT
TRBJ2-5 TRBV9 . . CASSETLGETQYF TGTGCCAGCAGCGAAACGCTAGGCGAGACCCAGTACTTC